A few counts support the clone carrying this TCR beta chain. This entry belongs to a study of blood T cell repertoires in COVID-19. Study-level information: Both acute and convalescent COVID-19 samples were obtained from the United States, Italy and Spain. PBMCs, B-cell-depleted T cells, or T cells provided the cDNA or gDNA that made up the material.

CDR1 is SGHVS and CDR2 is FQNEAQ in the germline V gene. The CDR3 sequence is 15 residues long. V lost 6 bases and J lost 1, with 14 bases in between. Authors' data handling: Amplification of reference gene primers was used by the study to estimate nucleated cell counts. Here immunoSEQ multiplex PCR was the method, and the copy in TCRdb shows in-frame clones only, minus some. The D gene and trimming were derived from the DNA, and the V and J assignments and clone size from that table. This sample yields roughly 140,000 clones, of which 75% to 85% are seen a single time; about 4% belongs to the top ten.

V is TRBV7-8 and J is TRBJ2-3; D perhaps matches TRBD2 (6 bases). The material sequenced was peripheral blood. This sequence originates from a man between 60 and 70 years old with acute or convalescent COVID-19. This CDR3 reads CASSWTEGGTDTQYF. Written as DNA, the CDR3 is TGTGCCAGCAGTTGGACGGAGGGCGGCACAGATACGCAGTATTTT. The full variable domain, rest sourced from reference TRBV7-8 and TRBJ2-3, is GAGVSQSPRYKVAKRGQDVALRCDPISGHVSLFWYQQALGQGPEFLTYFQNEAQLDKSGLPSDRFFAERPEGSVSTLKIQRTQQEDSAVYLCASSWTEGGTDTQYFGPGTRLTVL.